This TCR beta chain was retrieved from a study of T cell responses to AZD1222 COVID-19 vaccine (dated by TCRdb to about 2021). Background on the whole study: Because spike-specific TCR depth and breadth did not differ between the two schedules, AZD1222 recipients who got a second dose at roughly 4 weeks were pooled with those who got a second dose at roughly 12 weeks. A total of 233 trial participants underwent TCR sequencing, of whom 200 to 220 had received two doses of AZD1222 and about 26 had received two doses of the MenACWY control vaccine. Trial participants were enrolled into age subgroups of 18-55, 56-69 and 70-plus years, which contained approximately 150, 28 and 58 TCR-sequenced participants, respectively.

The investigation overall reported the following: Because no day 14 peak-response samples were available, the repertoires could be characterized only after the peak T cell response. Conclusions about previously exposed vaccinees are limited because only five to seven AZD1222 recipients were SARS-CoV-2 seropositive at baseline. Reportedly, close to half of the unique spike-specific TCRs recognized epitopes lying outside the regions that are mutated in the B.1.351 and B.1.1.7 variants. Vaccine-associated CD4 TCRs spanned the whole spike protein, with dominant responses in regions 160-218 and 743-854. Spike-specific TCR breadth and depth rose significantly after two AZD1222 doses compared with day 0 and with MenACWY recipients. The 56-69-year group was small, and its depth increase did not reach significance, likely because of low power. Most participants were white British and females outnumbered males, and the authors suggested that clonal diversity may have been underestimated.

The CDR3 regions of human TCRbeta chains were analyzed by immunosequencing. The authors processed their data as follows. TCRs in the repertoires were compared against a reference library of SARS-CoV-2-specific TCRs that had been generated with the MIRA antigen-specificity platform. Breadth was defined as the fraction of unique TCRs that were SARS-CoV-2-associated, and depth was defined as the fraction of total T cells that were SARS-CoV-2-associated. Using the MIRA data, every spike-specific TCR was mapped to the spike region that the TCR reacted to and assigned to either a CD4 or a CD8 class. Log10-transformed breadth and depth values were compared by one-way ANOVA with Sidak's multiple comparisons tests. Entries here come from immuneACCESS through TCRdb and include only in-frame sequences with V and J called. Some clones fail to appear in such tables; in the studies checked, an unresolved V gene covers under half of the shortfall, and the cause of the remainder is unknown. From that table come the V and J calls and clone size; the DNA was used to work out D and trimming. The sample records 150,000 or so clones, roughly 94% of which are singletons. 1.9% of the sample comes from the top ten.

V is reduced by 5 bases and J by 4 bases, leaving a spacing of 6 bases between them. The CDR3 has 11 amino acids, counting the end cysteine and phenylalanine. Only CDR3 DNA remains: 33 bases, in frame from the first base. The germline V gene encodes CDR1 ENHRY and CDR2 SYGVKD. The sample's time point label, in plain terms: baseline before first vaccination. Vaccinee samples were obtained from the UK trials COV001 and COV002, which included a single-blind randomized controlled phase 2/3 trial of AZD1222 (ChAdOx1 nCoV-19) in healthy adults. For TCRbeta chain sequencing, PBMC samples from trial participants were taken at day 0 and at day 28 after the second dose. Remarks on this clone: No antigen is known for it. The input lacks base qualities; no much larger clone sits a single base away.

This clonotype was sampled from an adult in good health. Specimen: peripheral blood, collected on day 0 of AZD1222 vaccination. The receptor chain draws on TRBV10-3 and TRBJ2-7; a weak D assignment points to TRBD1 (6 bases agree). The nucleotides read TGTGCCATCAGTCAGGGGTACGAGCAGTACTTC. It translates to CAISQGYEQYF.